Reported below is one T cell receptor (beta chain). The data stem from a study of tumour-infiltrating T cells in Burkitt lymphoma. In the study overall: Repertoire clonality predicted overall and progression-free survival.

Assay used: immunoSEQ multiplex PCR; TCRdb lists only in-frame clones, some missing. The table includes more than 12,000 clones, roughly 73% detected once. Per the germline V gene, CDR1 is MNHEY and CDR2 is SVGAGI. There are 12 residues in the CDR3. Trimming cost V 7 bases and J 4 bases, with 10 bases left between them. The source of this sequence is a human donor with diffuse large B-cell lymphoma. The material sequenced was tumor tissue. The V call is TRBV6-5, the J call TRBJ1-2; maybe TRBD1 (6 bases). DNA of the CDR3: TGTGCCAGCACCACAGGGTTCTATGGCTACACCTTC. It encodes CASTTGFYGYTF.